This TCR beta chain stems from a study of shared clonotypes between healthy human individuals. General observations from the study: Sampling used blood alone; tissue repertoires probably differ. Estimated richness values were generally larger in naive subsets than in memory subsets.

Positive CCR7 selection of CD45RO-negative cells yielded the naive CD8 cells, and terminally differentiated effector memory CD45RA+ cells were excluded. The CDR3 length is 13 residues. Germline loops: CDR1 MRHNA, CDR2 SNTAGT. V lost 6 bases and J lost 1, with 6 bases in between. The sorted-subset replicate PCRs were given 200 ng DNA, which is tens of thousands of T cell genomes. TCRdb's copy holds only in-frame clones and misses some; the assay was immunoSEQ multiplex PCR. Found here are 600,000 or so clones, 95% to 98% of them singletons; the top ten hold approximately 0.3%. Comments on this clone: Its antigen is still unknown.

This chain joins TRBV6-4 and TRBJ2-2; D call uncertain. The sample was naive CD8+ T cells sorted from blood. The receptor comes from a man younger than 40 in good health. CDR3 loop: CASSPGNTGELFF. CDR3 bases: TGTGCCAGCAGCCCCGGGAACACCGGGGAGCTGTTTTTT.